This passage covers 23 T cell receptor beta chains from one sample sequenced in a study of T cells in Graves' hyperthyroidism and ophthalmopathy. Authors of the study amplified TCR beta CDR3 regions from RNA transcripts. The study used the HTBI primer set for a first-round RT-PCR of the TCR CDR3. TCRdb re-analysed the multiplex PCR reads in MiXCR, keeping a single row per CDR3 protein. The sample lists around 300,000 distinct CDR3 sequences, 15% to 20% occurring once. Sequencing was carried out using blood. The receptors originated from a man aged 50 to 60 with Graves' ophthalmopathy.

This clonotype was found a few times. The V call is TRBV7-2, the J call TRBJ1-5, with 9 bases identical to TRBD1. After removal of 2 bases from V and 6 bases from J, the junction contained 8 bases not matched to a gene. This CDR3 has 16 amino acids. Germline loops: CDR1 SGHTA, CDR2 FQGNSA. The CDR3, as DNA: TGTGCCAGCAGCTTACCGGGACAGGGCGGTGTTCAGCCCCAGCATTTT. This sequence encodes CASSLPGQGGVQPQHF.

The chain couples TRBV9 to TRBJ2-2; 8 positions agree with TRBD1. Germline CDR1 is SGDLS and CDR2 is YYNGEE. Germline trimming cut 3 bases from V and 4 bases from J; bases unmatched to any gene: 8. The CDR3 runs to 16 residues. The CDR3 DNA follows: TGTGCCAGCAGCGGCCCCCCAGGGGGCGGCACCGGGGAGCTGTTTTTT. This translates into CASSGPPGGGTGELFF.

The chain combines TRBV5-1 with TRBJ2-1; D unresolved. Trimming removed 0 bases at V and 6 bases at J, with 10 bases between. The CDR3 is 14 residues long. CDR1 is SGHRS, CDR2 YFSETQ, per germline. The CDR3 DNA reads TGCGCCAGCAGCTTGGGTTGGGTGGGCAATGAGCAGTTCTTC. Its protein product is CASSLGWVGNEQFF.

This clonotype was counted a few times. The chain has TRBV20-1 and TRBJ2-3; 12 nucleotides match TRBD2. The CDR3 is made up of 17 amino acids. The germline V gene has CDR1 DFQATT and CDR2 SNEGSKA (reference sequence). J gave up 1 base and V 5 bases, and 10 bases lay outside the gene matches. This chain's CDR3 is CSAPRPSGRARTDTQYF. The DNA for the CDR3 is TGCAGTGCTCCACGGCCTAGCGGGAGGGCCCGCACAGATACGCAGTATTTT.

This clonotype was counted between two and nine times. CDR3 region: CSVGGSGLVSEQFF. The CDR3 bases are TGCAGCGTTGGGGGTTCGGGACTAGTAAGTGAGCAGTTCTTC. J is TRBJ2-1 and V is TRBV29-1, with 8 bases lining up with TRBD2. V was pared by 4 bases and J by 9 bases, with 11 bases of the junction left unmatched. Germline CDR1 SQVTM, CDR2 ANQGSEA. The CDR3 length is 14 residues.

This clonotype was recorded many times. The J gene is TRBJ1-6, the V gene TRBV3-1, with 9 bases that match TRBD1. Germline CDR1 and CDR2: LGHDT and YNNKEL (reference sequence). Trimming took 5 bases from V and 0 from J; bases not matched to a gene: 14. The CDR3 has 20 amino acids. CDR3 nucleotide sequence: TGTGCCAGCAGCGGCCGGTTCCCAACAGGGGGCAGCTCCTATAATTCACCCCTCCACTTT. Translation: CASSGRFPTGGSSYNSPLHF.

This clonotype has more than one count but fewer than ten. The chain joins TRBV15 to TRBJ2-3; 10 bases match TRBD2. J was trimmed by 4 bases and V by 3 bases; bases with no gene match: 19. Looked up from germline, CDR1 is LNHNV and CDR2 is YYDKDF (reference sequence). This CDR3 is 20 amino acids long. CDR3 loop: CATSSEQPSGRRVLADTQYF. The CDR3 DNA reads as TGTGCCACCAGCAGCGAACAGCCTAGCGGGAGACGGGTTTTGGCAGATACGCAGTATTTT.

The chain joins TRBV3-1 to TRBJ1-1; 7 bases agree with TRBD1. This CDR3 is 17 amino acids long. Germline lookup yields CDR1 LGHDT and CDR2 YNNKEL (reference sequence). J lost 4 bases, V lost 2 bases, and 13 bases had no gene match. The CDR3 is CASSQRYPGGYSTEAFF. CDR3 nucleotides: TGTGCCAGCAGCCAAAGATACCCAGGGGGGTACTCCACTGAAGCTTTCTTT.

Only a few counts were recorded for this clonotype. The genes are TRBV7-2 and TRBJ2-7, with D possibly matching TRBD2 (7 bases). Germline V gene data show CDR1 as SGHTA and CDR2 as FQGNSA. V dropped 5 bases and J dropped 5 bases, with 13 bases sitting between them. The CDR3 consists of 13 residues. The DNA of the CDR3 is TGTGCCAGCAGCCGGGGGGCAGGGAACGAGCAGTACTTC. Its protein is CASSRGAGNEQYF.

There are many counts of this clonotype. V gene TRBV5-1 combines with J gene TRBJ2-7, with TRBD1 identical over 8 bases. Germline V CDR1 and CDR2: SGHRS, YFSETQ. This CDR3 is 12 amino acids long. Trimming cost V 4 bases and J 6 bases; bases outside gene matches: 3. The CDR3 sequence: CASSPTGAEQYF. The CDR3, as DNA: TGCGCCAGCAGCCCGACAGGGGCCGAGCAGTACTTC. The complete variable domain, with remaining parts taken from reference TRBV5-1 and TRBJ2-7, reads KAGVTQTPRYLIKTRGQQVTLSCSPISGHRSVSWYQQTPGQGLQFLFEYFSETQRNKGNFPGRFSGRQFSNSRSEMNVSTLELGDSALYLCASSPTGAEQYFGPGTRLTVT.

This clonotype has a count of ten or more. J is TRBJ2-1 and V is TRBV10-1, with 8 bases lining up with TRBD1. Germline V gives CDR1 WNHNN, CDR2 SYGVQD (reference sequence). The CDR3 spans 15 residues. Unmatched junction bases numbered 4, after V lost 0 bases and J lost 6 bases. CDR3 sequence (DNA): TGCGCCAGCAGTGAGTCATGGACAGGGCGCAATGAGCAGTTCTTC. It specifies CASSESWTGRNEQFF.

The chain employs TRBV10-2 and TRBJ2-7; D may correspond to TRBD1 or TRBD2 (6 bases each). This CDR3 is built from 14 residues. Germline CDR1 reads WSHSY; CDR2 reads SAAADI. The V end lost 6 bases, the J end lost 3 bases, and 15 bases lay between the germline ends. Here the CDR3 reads CASSYDRRDYEQYF. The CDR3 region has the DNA TGCGCCAGCAGCTACGACAGGAGGGACTACGAGCAGTACTTC.

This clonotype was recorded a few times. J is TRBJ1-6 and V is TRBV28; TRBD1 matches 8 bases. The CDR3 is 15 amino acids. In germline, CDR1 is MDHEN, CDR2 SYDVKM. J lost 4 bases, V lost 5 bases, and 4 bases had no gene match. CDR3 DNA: TGTGCCAGCAGTACACAGGGGGGGTATAATTCACCCCTCCACTTT. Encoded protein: CASSTQGGYNSPLHF.

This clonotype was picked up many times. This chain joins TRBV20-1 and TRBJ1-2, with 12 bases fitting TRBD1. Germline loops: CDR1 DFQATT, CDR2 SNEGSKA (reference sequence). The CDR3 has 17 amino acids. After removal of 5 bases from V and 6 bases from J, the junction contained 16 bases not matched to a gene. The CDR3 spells CSAAGTGGENSPHGYTF. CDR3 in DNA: TGCAGTGCTGCCGGGACAGGGGGCGAGAATAGCCCTCATGGCTACACCTTC.

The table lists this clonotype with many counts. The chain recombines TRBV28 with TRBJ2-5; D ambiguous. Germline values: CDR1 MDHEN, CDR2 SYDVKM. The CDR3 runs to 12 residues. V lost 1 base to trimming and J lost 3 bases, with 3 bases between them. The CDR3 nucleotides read TGTGCCAGCAGTTTATACAAAGAGACCCAGTACTTC. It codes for CASSLYKETQYF.

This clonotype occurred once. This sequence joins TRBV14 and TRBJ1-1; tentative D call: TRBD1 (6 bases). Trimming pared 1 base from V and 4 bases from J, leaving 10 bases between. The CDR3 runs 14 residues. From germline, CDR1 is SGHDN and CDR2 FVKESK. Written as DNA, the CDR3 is TGTGCCAGCAGCCAAGTCAGGGGCGTCACTGAAGCTTTCTTT. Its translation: CASSQVRGVTEAFF.

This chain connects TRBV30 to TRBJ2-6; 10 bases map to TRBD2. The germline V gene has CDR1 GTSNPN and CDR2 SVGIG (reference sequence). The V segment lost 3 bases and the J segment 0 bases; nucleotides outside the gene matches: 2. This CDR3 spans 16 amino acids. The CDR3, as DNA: TGTGCCTGGAGAGCTAGCGGGAGCTCTGGGGCCAACGTCCTGACTTTC. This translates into CAWRASGSSGANVLTF.

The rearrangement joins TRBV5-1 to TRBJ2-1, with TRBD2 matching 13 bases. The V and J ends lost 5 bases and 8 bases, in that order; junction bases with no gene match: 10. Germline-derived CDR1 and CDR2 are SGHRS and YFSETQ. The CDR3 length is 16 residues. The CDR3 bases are TGCGCCAGCAGTCCTGGGACTAGCGGGGCGGGGCATGAGCAGTTCTTC. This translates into CASSPGTSGAGHEQFF.

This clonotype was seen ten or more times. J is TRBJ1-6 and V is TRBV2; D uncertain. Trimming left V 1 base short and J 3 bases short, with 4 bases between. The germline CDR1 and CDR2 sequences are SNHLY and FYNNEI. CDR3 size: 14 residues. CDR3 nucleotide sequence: TGTGCCAGCAGTGAAGGGAGCTATAATTCACCCCTCCACTTT. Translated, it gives CASSEGSYNSPLHF.

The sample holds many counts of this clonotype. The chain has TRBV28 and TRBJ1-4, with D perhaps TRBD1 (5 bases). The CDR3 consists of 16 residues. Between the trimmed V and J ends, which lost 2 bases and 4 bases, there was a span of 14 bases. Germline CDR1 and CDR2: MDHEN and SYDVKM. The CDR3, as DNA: TGTGCCAGCAGTTTAGACGAGATGAGGGGTAATGAAAAACTGTTTTTT. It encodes CASSLDEMRGNEKLFF.

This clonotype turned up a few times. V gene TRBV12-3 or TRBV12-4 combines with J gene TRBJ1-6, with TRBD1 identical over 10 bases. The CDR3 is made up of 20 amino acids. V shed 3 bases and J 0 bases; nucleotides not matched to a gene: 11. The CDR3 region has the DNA TGTGCCAGCAGTTTGTTGGCGGGACAGGGGATAAGCTCCTATAATTCACCCCTCCACTTT. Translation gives CASSLLAGQGISSYNSPLHF.

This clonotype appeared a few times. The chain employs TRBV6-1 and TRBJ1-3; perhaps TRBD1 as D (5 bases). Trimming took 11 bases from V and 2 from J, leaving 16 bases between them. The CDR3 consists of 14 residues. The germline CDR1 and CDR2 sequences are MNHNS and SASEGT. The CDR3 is CAGDQGNPGNTIYF. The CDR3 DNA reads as TGTGCCGGGGACCAGGGTAACCCTGGAAACACCATATATTTT.

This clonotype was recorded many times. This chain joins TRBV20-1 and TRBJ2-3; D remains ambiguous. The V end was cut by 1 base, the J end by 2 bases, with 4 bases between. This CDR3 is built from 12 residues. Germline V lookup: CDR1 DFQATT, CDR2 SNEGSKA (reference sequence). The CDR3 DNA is TGCAGTGCTAGAGCAACCACAGATACGCAGTATTTT. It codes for CSARATTDTQYF.